The 10 T cell receptor beta chains below come from one sample, sequenced in a study of T cell clonality in common variable immunodeficiency (dated by TCRdb to the mid-2010s). Library preparation used the immunoSEQ multiplex PCR assay. This is the immuneACCESS table as TCRdb keeps it, with only in-frame sequences that have V and J called. A part of the clones is gone; compared with another copy, unresolved V genes explain less than half, and the rest is unexplained. The sample counts some 50,000 clones, each observed more than once. Clones ranked in the top ten supply approximately 6.2% of the sample. The sample was peripheral blood mononuclear cells. Receptors originate from a person aged 18 to 75 in good health.

This clone was counted many times. Read sequence stops 3 residues before the CDR3 end, and the germline J gene provides the missing end. The rearrangement joins TRBV20-1 to TRBJ2-5; tentative D call: TRBD2 (5 bases). Trimming took 5 bases from V and 1 from J, leaving 11 bases between them. Germline CDR1 and CDR2: DFQATT and SNEGSKA (reference sequence). CDR3 size: 13 residues. The sequenced part of the CDR3 DNA is TGCAGTGCTCGGACTGAATTCCAAGAGACC. The encoded protein is CSARTEFQET. The complete CDR3 reads CSARTEFQETQYF.

This clone has a count of ten or more. CDR3 region: CASRRIGAPPEDTQYF. CDR3 DNA (partial): TGTGCCAGTAGAAGGATAGGGGCACCCCCAGAAGATACG. The V gene is TRBV19, the J gene TRBJ2-3; D is possibly TRBD1 (5 bases). The read ends 3 residues shy of where the CDR3 ends; the end is completed using the germline J gene. With 6 bases removed from V and 5 bases from J, the gap between germline ends came to 21 bases. CDR1 LNHDA and CDR2 SQIVND come from the germline V gene (reference sequence). The CDR3 totals 16 residues. Complete variable domain (other parts from reference TRBV19 and TRBJ2-3): DGGITQSPKYLFRKEGQNVTLSCEQNLNHDAMYWYRQDPGQGLRLIYYSQIVNDFQKGDIAEGYSVSREKKESFPLTVTSAQKNPTAFYLCASRRIGAPPEDTQYFGPGTRLTVL.

This clone was seen at least ten times. The CDR3 goes on 3 residues after the read ends, and that part is filled in from the germline J gene. V and J are TRBV10-3 and TRBJ1-6; no firm D call. This CDR3 is 14 amino acids long. The germline V gene has CDR1 ENHRY and CDR2 SYGVKD. Between the trimmed V and J ends, which lost 8 bases and 5 bases, there was a span of 13 bases. CDR3: CAIGFDTHNSPLHF. CDR3 DNA (partial): TGTGCCATCGGCTTCGACACCCATAATTCACCC.

This clone was observed at least ten times. The read halts 3 residues ahead of the CDR3 end, with the missing end drawn from the germline J gene. V usage is TRBV19 and J usage is TRBJ2-6, with TRBD1 matching 7 bases. The CDR3 has 17 amino acids. CDR1 is LNHDA, CDR2 SQIVND, per germline (reference sequence). V was pared by 4 bases and J by 0 bases, with 6 bases of the junction left unmatched. Incomplete CDR3 DNA: TGTGCCAGTAGTACCCGAGGGGGCCCCTCTGGGGCCAACGTC. It translates to CASSTRGGPSGANV. The full CDR3 protein is CASSTRGGPSGANVLTF.

This clone was counted ten times or more. The read gets to within 3 residues of the CDR3 end, and the germline J gene fills in the rest. J is TRBJ2-7 and V is TRBV5-4, with TRBD1 as a possible D gene (6 bases). CDR3 length: 15 amino acids. Germline values: CDR1 SGHNT, CDR2 YYREEE (reference sequence). Trimming removed 0 bases from V and 0 bases from J, with 10 bases in between. CDR3 DNA, as far as it was read: TGTGCCAGCAGCTTGGGGGGGCTACACTCCTACGAG. This translates into CASSLGGLHSYE. The entire CDR3 is CASSLGGLHSYEQYF.

This clone was recorded a few times. The same CDR3 is also encoded by other DNA sequences in this sample. The covered CDR3 bases are TGTGCCAGTAGCTTTCCGGGACTAGCGGCCTACAATGAG. It translates to CASSFPGLAAYNE. The CDR3 in its entirety is CASSFPGLAAYNEQFF. J is TRBJ2-1 and V is TRBV19; 11 bases align to TRBD2. The CDR3 extends 3 residues past the end of the read, so its final part is completed from the germline J gene. Germline lookup yields CDR1 LNHDA and CDR2 SQIVND (reference sequence). The CDR3 is 16 residues long. J was trimmed by 2 bases and V by 6 bases; bases with no gene match: 6.

This clone came up many times. Read coverage stops 3 residues before the CDR3 terminus; the germline J gene supplies the remainder. V is TRBV10-2 and J is TRBJ2-5; 8 bases are a match to TRBD2. The CDR3 length is 15 residues. The V and J ends lost 5 bases and 1 base, in that order; junction bases with no gene match: 6. Germline assignment: CDR1 WSHSY and CDR2 SAAADI. The sequenced part of the CDR3 DNA is TGCGCCAGCAGTCCCAGCGGGGGCTTCCAAGAGACC. Translating it yields CASSPSGGFQET. The whole CDR3 is CASSPSGGFQETQYF.

This clone came up many times. The CDR3 end lies 3 residues beyond the end of the read and is filled in from the germline J gene. The V and J genes are TRBV7-2 and TRBJ2-1; D is undetermined. From germline, CDR1 is SGHTA and CDR2 FQGNSA. There are 14 residues in the CDR3. V was clipped by 5 bases and J by 2 bases, with 10 bases between them. The CDR3 here is CASSREAAYNEQFF. The CDR3 bases that were read are TGTGCCAGCAGCCGAGAGGCAGCCTACAATGAG.

This clone appeared many times. The read finishes 3 residues shy of the CDR3 end, and the germline J gene is used to complete it. The chain uses TRBV20-1 and TRBJ2-1; 7 positions agree with TRBD2. The ends lost 6 bases at V and 7 bases at J; junction bases unmatched: 15. CDR3 length equals 15 residues. Germline V gene data show CDR1 as DFQATT and CDR2 as SNEGSKA (reference sequence). CDR3 DNA, as far as it was read: TGCAGTGCCGTACAACCGGGACTAAGAAGGAATGAG. It specifies CSAVQPGLRRNE. The whole CDR3 is CSAVQPGLRRNEQFF.

This clone was counted many times. The read falls 3 residues short of the CDR3 end, and the missing part is taken from the germline J gene. The chain carries TRBV15 and TRBJ2-5; D call uncertain. The V and J ends lost 3 bases and 5 bases respectively, with 10 bases between them. Germline CDR1 and CDR2: LNHNV and YYDKDF (reference sequence). The CDR3 is 13 residues long. The CDR3 bases that were read are TGTGCCACCAGCAGCCCCTTAGTGGAGACC. Amino acid sequence: CATSSPLVET. The whole CDR3 is CATSSPLVETQYF.